The T cell receptor (beta chain) under discussion was sequenced for a study of T-cell reconstitution after alpha-beta-depleted transplantation in children. Study-wide results and limits: Approximately two months post-transplant, alpha-beta T cells reportedly originated from several hundred expanded graft clones.

TCRbeta library preparation incorporated unique molecular identifiers. TCRdb reanalysed the PCR reads using MiXCR and keeps one entry per CDR3 protein. Of roughly 420,000 distinct CDR3 sequences in the sample, roughly 15% were seen once. This clonotype has just a few counts. The antigen is not known. The V and J ends lost 6 bases and 4 bases respectively, with 22 bases between them. Germline CDR1 is MGHRA and CDR2 is YSYEKL. This CDR3 contains 16 residues. The material sequenced was PBMCs, mostly from graft donor cells, taken 360 days after TCRalphabeta/CD19-depleted stem cell transplant. The sequence derives from a boy younger than two who had a stem cell transplant for Wiskott-Aldrich syndrome, so the T cells may come from the graft donor. The V gene is TRBV4-1, the J gene TRBJ2-7; D ambiguous. CDR3 DNA: TGCGCCAGCAGTCAAAGTTTGTCAACCGCTTATTACGAGCAGTACTTC. It codes for CASSQSLSTAYYEQYF.